This T cell receptor (beta chain) was profiled in a study of blood T cell repertoires in COVID-19. Authors' analysis steps: Reference gene primer amplification in the assay estimated nucleated cell counts. Profiled with immunoSEQ multiplex PCR; TCRdb holds only in-frame clones, not every one. V, J and clone size reflect that table, while D and trimming were determined from the DNA. The sample consists of approximately 480,000 clones, around 90% of them appearing once. Trimming removed 5 bases from V and 4 bases from J; junction bases left unmatched: 11. This CDR3 has 16 residues. From germline, CDR1 is LNHDA and CDR2 SQIVND (reference sequence). Across 20 to 25 US areas, participants ranged in age from about 18 to 89 years. Cohort placement rested on clinical history that participants reported themselves.

Sequencing input: PBMCs or T cells enriched from blood (not recorded which). This chain links TRBV19 with TRBJ1-2; TRBD1 aligns across 9 bases. The receptor was isolated from a woman between 18 and 29 years old who had recovered from COVID-19. CDR3 residues: CASSFLQGAQGYGYTF. The CDR3, as DNA: TGTGCCAGTAGTTTTTTACAGGGGGCGCAGGGCTATGGCTACACCTTC.